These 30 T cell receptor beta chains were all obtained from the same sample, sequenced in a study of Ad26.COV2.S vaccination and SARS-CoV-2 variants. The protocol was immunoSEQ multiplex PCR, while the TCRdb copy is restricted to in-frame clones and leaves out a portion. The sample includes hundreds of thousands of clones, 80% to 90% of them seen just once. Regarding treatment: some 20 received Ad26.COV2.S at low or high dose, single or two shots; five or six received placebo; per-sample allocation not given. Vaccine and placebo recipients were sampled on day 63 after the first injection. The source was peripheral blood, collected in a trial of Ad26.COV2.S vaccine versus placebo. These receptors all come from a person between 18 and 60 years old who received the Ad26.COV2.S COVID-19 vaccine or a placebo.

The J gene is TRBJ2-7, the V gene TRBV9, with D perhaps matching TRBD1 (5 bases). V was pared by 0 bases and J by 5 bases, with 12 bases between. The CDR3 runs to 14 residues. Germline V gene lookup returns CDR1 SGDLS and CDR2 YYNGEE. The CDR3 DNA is TGTGCCAGCAGCGTAGCCGGGCTAGGGGACGAGCAGTACTTC. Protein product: CASSVAGLGDEQYF.

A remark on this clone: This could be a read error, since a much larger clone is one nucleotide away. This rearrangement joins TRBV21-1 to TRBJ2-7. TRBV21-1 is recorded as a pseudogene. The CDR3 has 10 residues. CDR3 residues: CASSPYEQYF. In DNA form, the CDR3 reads TGTGCCAGCAGCCCCTACGAGCAGTACTTC.

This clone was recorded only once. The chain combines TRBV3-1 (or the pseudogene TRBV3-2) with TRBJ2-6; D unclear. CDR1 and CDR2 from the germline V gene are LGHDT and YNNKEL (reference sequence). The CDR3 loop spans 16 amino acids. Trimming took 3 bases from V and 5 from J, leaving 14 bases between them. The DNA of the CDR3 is TGTGCCAGCAGCCAGGGAAGGGTTGCTTGGGCCAACGTCCTGACTTTC. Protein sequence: CASSQGRVAWANVLTF.

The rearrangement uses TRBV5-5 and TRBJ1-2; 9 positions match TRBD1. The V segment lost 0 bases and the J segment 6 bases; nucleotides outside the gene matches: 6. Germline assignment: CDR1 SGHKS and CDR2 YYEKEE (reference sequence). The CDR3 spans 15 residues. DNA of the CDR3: TGTGCCAGCAGCTTGGCCGGGGGACAGGGAGATGGCTACACCTTC. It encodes CASSLAGGQGDGYTF.

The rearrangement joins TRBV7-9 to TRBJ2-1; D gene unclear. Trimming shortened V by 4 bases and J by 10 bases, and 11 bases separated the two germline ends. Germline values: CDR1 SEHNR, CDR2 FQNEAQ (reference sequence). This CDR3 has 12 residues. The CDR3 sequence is CASSWLGSEQFF. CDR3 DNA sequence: TGTGCCAGCAGCTGGCTCGGGTCGGAGCAGTTCTTC.

The CDR3: CAWSVLAGGGNTEAFF. CDR3 in DNA: TGTGCCTGGAGTGTACTGGCAGGAGGTGGGAACACTGAAGCTTTCTTT. The V call is TRBV30, the J call TRBJ1-1; D is undetermined. V dropped 0 bases and J dropped 1 base, with 15 bases sitting between them. In germline, CDR1 is GTSNPN, CDR2 SVGIG (reference sequence). This CDR3 is built from 16 residues.

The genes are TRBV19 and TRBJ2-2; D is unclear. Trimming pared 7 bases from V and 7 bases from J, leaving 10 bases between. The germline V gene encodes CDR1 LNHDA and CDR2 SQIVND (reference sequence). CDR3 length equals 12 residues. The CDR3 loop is CASIPPGGELFF. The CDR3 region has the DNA TGTGCCAGTATCCCCCCGGGCGGGGAGCTGTTTTTT.

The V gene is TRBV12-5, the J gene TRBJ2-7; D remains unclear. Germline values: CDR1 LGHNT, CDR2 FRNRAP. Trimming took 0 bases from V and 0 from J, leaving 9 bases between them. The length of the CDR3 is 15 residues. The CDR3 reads CASGLVRDGSYEQYF. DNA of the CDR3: TGTGCTAGTGGTTTGGTACGCGACGGCTCCTACGAGCAGTACTTC.

The CDR3 DNA reads as TGTGCCAGCAGCCTGACCGGGACTAGACTCAATGAGCAGTTCTTC. It specifies CASSLTGTRLNEQFF. The chain couples TRBV7-6 to TRBJ2-1; TRBD2 matches at 8 bases. Trimming removed 5 bases from V and 6 bases from J; junction bases left unmatched: 9. This CDR3 has 15 amino acids. CDR1 and CDR2 from the germline V gene are SGHVS and FNYEAQ.

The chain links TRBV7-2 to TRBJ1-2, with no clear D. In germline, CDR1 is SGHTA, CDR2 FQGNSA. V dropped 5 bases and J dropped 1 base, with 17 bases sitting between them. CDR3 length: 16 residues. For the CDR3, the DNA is TGTGCCAGCAGCCTGCGGTCGGGGTACGGTAACTATGGCTACACCTTC. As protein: CASSLRSGYGNYGYTF.

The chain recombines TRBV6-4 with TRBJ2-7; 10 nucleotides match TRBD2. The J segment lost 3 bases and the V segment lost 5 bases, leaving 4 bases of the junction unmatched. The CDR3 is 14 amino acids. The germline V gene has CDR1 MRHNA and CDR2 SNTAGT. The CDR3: CASSLAGGYYEQYF. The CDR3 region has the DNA TGTGCCAGCAGTTTAGCGGGGGGCTACTACGAGCAGTACTTC.

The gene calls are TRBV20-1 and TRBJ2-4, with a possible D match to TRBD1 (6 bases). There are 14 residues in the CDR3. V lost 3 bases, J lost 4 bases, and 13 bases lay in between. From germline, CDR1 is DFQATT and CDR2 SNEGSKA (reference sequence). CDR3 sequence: CSASIQGTKNIQYF. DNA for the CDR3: TGCAGTGCTAGTATACAGGGAACTAAAAACATTCAGTACTTC.

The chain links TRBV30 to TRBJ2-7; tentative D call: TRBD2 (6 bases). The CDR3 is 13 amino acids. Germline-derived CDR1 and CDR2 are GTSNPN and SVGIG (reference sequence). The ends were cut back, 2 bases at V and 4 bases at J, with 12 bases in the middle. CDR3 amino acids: CAWSLPGLYEQYF. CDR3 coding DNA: TGTGCCTGGAGTCTTCCGGGACTGTACGAGCAGTACTTC.

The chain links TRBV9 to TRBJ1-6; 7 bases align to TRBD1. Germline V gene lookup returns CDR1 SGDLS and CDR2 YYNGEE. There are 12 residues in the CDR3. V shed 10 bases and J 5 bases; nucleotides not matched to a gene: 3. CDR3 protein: CASGTDNSPLHF. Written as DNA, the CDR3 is TGTGCCTCCGGGACAGATAATTCACCCCTCCACTTT.

CDR3 loop: CASTYRDRAYNEQFF. The CDR3 nucleotides are TGCGCCAGCACTTACCGGGACAGGGCTTACAATGAGCAGTTCTTC. This sequence joins TRBV5-1 and TRBJ2-1, with 9 bases identical to TRBD1. This CDR3 comprises 15 residues. V shed 6 bases, J shed 4 bases, and the junction held 8 bases outside the gene matches. Germline lookup yields CDR1 SGHRS and CDR2 YFSETQ.

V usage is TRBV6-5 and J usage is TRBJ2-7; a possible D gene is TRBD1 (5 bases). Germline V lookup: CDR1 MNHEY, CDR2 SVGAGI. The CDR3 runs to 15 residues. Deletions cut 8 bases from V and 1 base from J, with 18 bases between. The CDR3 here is CASSEEDNRSYEQYF. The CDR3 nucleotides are TGTGCCAGCTCCGAAGAGGACAACCGTTCCTACGAGCAGTACTTC.

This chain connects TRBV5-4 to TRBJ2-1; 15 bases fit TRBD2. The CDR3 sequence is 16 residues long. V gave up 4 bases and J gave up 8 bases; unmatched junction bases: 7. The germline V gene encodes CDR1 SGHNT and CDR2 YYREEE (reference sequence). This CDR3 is CASSRGLAGGRDEQFF. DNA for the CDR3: TGTGCCAGCAGCCGAGGACTAGCGGGGGGGCGCGATGAGCAGTTCTTC.

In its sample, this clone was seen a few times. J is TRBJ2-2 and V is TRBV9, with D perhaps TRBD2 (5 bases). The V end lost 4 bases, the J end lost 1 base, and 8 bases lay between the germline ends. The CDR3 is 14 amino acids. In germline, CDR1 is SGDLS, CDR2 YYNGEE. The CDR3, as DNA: TGTGCCAGCAGCCAGAGCGGGAACACCGGGGAGCTGTTTTTT. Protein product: CASSQSGNTGELFF.

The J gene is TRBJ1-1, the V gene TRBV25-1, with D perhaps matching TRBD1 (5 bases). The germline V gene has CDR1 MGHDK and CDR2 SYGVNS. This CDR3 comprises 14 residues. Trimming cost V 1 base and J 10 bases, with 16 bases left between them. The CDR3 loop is CASSELGVGLGAFF. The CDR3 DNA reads TGTGCCAGCAGTGAATTGGGGGTAGGGTTGGGAGCTTTCTTT. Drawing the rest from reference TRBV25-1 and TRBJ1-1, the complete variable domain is EADIYQTPRYLVIGTGKKITLECSQTMGHDKMYWYQQDPGMELHLIHYSYGVNSTEKGDLSSESTVSRIRTEHFPLTLESARPSHTSQYLCASSELGVGLGAFFGQGTRLTVV.

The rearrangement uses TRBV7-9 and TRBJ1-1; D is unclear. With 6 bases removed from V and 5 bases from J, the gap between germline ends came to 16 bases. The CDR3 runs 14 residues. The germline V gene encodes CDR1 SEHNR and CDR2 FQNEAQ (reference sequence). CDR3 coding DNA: TGTGCCAGCAGTTTTCCGGGGAAGAGGACTGAAGCTTTCTTT. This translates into CASSFPGKRTEAFF.

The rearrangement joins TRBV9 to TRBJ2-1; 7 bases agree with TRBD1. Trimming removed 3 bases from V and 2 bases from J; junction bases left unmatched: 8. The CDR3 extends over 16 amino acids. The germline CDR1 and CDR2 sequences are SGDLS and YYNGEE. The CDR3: CASSGRDSLTYNEQFF. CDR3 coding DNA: TGTGCCAGCAGCGGACGGGACAGCCTAACCTACAATGAGCAGTTCTTC.

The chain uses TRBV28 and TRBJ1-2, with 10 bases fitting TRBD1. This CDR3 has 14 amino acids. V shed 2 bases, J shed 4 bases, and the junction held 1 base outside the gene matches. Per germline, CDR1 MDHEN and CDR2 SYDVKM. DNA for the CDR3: TGTGCCAGCAGTTTAAGGGACAGGGGCTATGGCTACACCTTC. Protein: CASSLRDRGYGYTF.

CDR3 sequence: CASSLVMNTEAFF. The DNA for the CDR3 is TGTGCCAGCAGCTTGGTCATGAACACTGAAGCTTTCTTT. This chain uses TRBV5-4 with TRBJ1-1, with D unclear. The CDR3 runs 13 residues. V was clipped by 0 bases and J by 0 bases, with 3 bases between them. CDR1 and CDR2 from the germline V gene are SGHNT and YYREEE (reference sequence).

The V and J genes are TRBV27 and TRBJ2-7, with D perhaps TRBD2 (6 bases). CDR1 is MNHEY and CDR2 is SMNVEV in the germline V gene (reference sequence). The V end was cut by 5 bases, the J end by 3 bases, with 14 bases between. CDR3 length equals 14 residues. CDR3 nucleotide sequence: TGTGCCAGCAGTCCCCGGGACTCCGACTACGAGCAGTACTTC. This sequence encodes CASSPRDSDYEQYF.

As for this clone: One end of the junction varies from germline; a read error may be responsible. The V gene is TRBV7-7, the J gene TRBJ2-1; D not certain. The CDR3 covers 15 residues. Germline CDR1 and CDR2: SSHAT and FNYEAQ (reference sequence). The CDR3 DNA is TGTGCTAGCAGCTTAGACTCAACAACCTACAATGAGCAGTTCTTC. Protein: CASSLDSTTYNEQFF.

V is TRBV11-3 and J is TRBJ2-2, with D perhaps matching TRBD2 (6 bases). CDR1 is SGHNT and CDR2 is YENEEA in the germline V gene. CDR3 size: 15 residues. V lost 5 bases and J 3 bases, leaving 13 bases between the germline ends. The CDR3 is CASSRGTGDTGELFF. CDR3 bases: TGTGCCAGCAGCCGGGGTACGGGGGACACCGGGGAGCTGTTTTTT. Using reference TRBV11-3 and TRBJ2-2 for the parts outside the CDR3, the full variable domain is EAGVVQSPRYKIIEKKQPVAFWCNPISGHNTLYWYLQNLGQGPELLIRYENEEAVDDSQLPKDRFSAERLKGVDSTLKIQPAELGDSAVYLCASSRGTGDTGELFFGEGSRLTVL.

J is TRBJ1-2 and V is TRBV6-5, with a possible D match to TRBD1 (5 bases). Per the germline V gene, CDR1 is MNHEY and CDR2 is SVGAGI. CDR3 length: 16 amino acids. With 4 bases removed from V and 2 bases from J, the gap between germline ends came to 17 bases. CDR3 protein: CASSWAGPGLNYGYTF. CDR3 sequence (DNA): TGTGCCAGCAGTTGGGCGGGGCCAGGGCTAAACTATGGCTACACCTTC.

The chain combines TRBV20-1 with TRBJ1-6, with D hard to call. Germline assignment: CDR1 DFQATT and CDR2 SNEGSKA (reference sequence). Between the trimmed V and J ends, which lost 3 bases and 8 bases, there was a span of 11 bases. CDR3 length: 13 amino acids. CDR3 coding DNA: TGCAGTGCTAGTCGCCTGCCGGATTCACCCCTCCACTTT. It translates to CSASRLPDSPLHF.

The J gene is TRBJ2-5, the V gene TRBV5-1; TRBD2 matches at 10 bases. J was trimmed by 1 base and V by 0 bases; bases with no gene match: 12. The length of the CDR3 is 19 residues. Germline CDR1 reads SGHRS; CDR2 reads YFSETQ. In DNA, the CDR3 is TGCGCCAGCAGCTTGGGGAGAGGACTAGCGGAGTTACTCCAAGAGACCCAGTACTTC. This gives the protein CASSLGRGLAELLQETQYF.

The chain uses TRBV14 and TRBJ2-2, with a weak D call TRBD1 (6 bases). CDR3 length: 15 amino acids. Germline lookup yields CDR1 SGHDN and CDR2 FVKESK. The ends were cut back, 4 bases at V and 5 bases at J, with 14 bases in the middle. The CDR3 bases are TGTGCCAGCAGCCGACCCGGGACAACAACCGGGGAGCTGTTTTTT. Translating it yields CASSRPGTTTGELFF. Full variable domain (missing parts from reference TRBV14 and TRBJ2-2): EAGVTQFPSHSVIEKGQTVTLRCDPISGHDNLYWYRRVMGKEIKFLLHFVKESKQDESGMPNNRFLAERTGGTYSTLKVQPAELEDSGVYFCASSRPGTTTGELFFGEGSRLTVL.